This T cell receptor (beta chain) was found in a study of response to subunit inactivated influenza vaccine (dated by TCRdb to the late 2010s). Broadly, across the study: To follow how T cells responded to a trivalent subunit inactivated influenza vaccine, the researchers relied on deep quantitative profiling of the T cell receptor repertoire.

Libraries were built with RT-PCR. These reads were obtained on an Illumina HiSeq 2500. TCRdb itself trimmed the public reads at Q25 with fastp, ran MiXCR and retained productive beta chains. All rows with the same CDR3 protein become a single entry with the most common DNA and genes. In this sample the table shows 500,000 to 550,000 distinct CDR3 sequences, approximately 7.6% of which occur a single time. In total, the top ten clones hold around 13% of the sample. Findings and caveats that apply to the study as a whole: The authors proposed that each seasonal influenza vaccination may bring in only a limited number of new T cells.

As for this clonotype: No antigen is known for it. Base qualities are not provided; no much larger clone lies one nucleotide away.

The clonotype was recovered from a man aged 50-75 years who received an inactivated influenza vaccine. Donor details come from another sample of the same person, matched by shared clones. Material: PBMCs from blood, obtained roughly 24 months after vaccination.

The DNA sequence is as follows: TGTGCCATCAGAGGGACAGAGAACACCGGGGAGCTGTTTTTT. Its protein is CAIRGTENTGELFF. Recombination linked TRBV10-3 to TRBJ2-2; 7 nucleotides in the junction match TRBD1. At the junction V is shortened by 6 bases and J by 1 base; bases outside the gene matches: 2. Spanning cysteine to phenylalanine, the CDR3 consists of 14 amino acids. CDR3 DNA only is kept here, 42 bases in frame from base 1. CDR1 and CDR2, looked up from the germline V gene, are ENHRY and SYGVKD.